This T cell receptor (beta chain) appears in the sequencing data of a study of blood T cell repertoires in COVID-19. Across the whole study: Acute and convalescent COVID-19 specimens originated in the United States, Italy and Spain. T cells, B-cell-depleted T cells, or PBMCs provided the cDNA or gDNA that served as material.

This clone occurred once. How the authors handled the data: How many nucleated cells were present was estimated from reference gene primer amplification. Some clones are missing from TCRdb's copy, which holds only in-frame ones; the method was immunoSEQ multiplex PCR. From that table come the V and J calls and clone size; the DNA was used to work out D and trimming. The table has around 200,000 clones, just under 80% seen once. The sample was peripheral blood. This receptor was taken from an elderly woman with active or convalescent COVID-19.

CDR3 protein: CASSLDANRREETQYF. The CDR3, as DNA: TGCGCCAGCAGCTTGGATGCGAATCGGAGGGAAGAGACCCAGTACTTC. The gene calls are TRBV5-1 and TRBJ2-5, with a possible D match to TRBD2 (6 bases). V was shortened by 0 bases and J by 3 bases, with 15 bases between the two germline ends. Germline lookup yields CDR1 SGHRS and CDR2 YFSETQ. This CDR3 is built from 16 residues.